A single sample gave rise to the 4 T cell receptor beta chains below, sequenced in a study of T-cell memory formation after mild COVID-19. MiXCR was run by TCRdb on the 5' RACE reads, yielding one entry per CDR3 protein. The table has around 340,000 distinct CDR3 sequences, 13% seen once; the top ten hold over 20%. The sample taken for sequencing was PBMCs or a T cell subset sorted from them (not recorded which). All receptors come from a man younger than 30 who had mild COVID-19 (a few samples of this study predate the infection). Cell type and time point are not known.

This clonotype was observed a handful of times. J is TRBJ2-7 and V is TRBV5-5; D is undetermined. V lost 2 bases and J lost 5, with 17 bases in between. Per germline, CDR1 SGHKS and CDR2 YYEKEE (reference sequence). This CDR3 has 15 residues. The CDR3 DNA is TGTGCCAGCAGCTTTGGCCCCGCGTATGGGGACGAGCAGTACGTC. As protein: CASSFGPAYGDEQYV.

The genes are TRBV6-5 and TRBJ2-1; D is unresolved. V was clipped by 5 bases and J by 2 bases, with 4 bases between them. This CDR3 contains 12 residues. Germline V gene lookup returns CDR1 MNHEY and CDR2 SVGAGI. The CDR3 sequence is CASSDTYNEQFF. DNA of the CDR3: TGTGCCAGCAGTGACACCTACAATGAGCAGTTCTTC.

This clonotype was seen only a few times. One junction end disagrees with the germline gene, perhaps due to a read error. Here the CDR3 reads CASSVRVNRPQHF. The DNA of the CDR3 is TGTGCCAGCAGTGTGCGGGTTAATCGGCCCCAGCATTTT. The chain combines TRBV2 with TRBJ1-5; D gene unclear. Germline values: CDR1 SNHLY, CDR2 FYNNEI. The CDR3 has 13 amino acids.

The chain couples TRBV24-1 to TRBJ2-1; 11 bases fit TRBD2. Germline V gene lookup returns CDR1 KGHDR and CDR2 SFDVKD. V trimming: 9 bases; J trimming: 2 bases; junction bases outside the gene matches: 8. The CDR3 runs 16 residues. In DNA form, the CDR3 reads TGTGCCACCTCTAGGGCTAGCGGGGGGACCTACAATGAGCAGTTCTTC. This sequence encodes CATSRASGGTYNEQFF.